This entry lists 8 T cell receptor beta chains sequenced from one sample in a study of blood T cell repertoires in COVID-19. Measured with immunoSEQ multiplex PCR; TCRdb has only the in-frame clones, and not every one. The table shows under 250,000 clones, with roughly 89% occurring only once. Source material: PBMCs or T cells enriched from blood (not recorded which). The receptors come from a woman in her twenties or thirties with acute COVID-19.

As to this clone: Other DNA sequences in this specimen translate into the identical CDR3. The chain joins TRBV19 to TRBJ1-5; TRBD1 matches at 10 bases. The trim removed 3 bases at V and 4 bases at J, leaving 6 bases unmatched. This CDR3 region has 16 residues. Germline loops: CDR1 LNHDA, CDR2 SQIVND (reference sequence). The CDR3 reads CASSMRGQGPNQPQHF. CDR3 DNA: TGTGCCAGTAGTATGAGGGGACAGGGGCCAAATCAGCCCCAGCATTTT.

V and J are TRBV10-1 and TRBJ1-5; D gene ambiguous. The CDR3 length is 13 residues. The germline gives CDR1 WNHNN, CDR2 SYGVQD (reference sequence). The V and J ends lost 4 bases and 5 bases respectively, with 9 bases between them. CDR3 DNA sequence: TGCGCCAGCAGTGCGGCAGCGGATCAGCCCCAGCATTTT. This encodes CASSAAADQPQHF.

V gene TRBV6-5 combines with J gene TRBJ1-2; 7 bases are a match to TRBD1. The CDR3 spans 15 residues. V was pared by 6 bases and J by 4 bases, with 11 bases of the junction left unmatched. From germline, CDR1 is MNHEY and CDR2 SVGAGI. Here the CDR3 DNA reads TGTGCCAGCAGACAACAGGGGCGCAAAGGCTATGGCTACACCTTC. It codes for CASRQQGRKGYGYTF.

The V call is TRBV28, the J call TRBJ2-6; D is possibly TRBD2 (5 bases). The length of the CDR3 is 16 residues. V was pared by 7 bases and J by 0 bases, with 13 bases between. Germline-derived CDR1 and CDR2 are MDHEN and SYDVKM. CDR3 amino acids: CASTRRVSSGANVLTF. CDR3 coding DNA: TGTGCCAGCACCCGGCGGGTAAGCTCTGGGGCCAACGTCCTGACTTTC.

The rearrangement joins TRBV7-9 to TRBJ2-3; no definite D call. V gave up 0 bases and J gave up 9 bases, with 7 bases separating them. The CDR3 length is 12 residues. Germline CDR1 SEHNR, CDR2 FQNEAQ (reference sequence). CDR3: CASSLAESTQYF. The CDR3 bases are TGTGCCAGCAGCTTAGCTGAGTCGACGCAGTATTTT.

On this clone: Other DNA sequences in this specimen translate into the identical CDR3. The chain links TRBV3-1 (or the pseudogene TRBV3-2) to TRBJ1-2, with TRBD1 as a possible D gene (6 bases). Trimming took off 0 bases at V and 2 bases at J, with 7 bases between the two ends. This CDR3 is built from 14 residues. Germline-derived CDR1 and CDR2 are LGHDT and YNNKEL (reference sequence). CDR3 region: CASSQDRGNYGYTF. The CDR3 nucleotides are TGTGCCAGCAGCCAAGACAGGGGAAACTATGGCTACACCTTC.

The chain links TRBV21-1 to TRBJ2-7; the table's D call, TRBD1, was not checked against the DNA. TRBV21-1 is tagged as a pseudogene. This CDR3 contains 18 residues. The CDR3 coding sequence is TGTGCCAGCAGCAAAGCTGGTTTCTTGGACAGTTTCTCCTACGAGCAGTACTTC. As protein: CASSKAGFLDSFSYEQYF.

Only a few counts were recorded for this clone. The chain is built from TRBV5-1 and TRBJ2-2; 7 bases are shared with TRBD1. CDR1 SGHRS and CDR2 YFSETQ come from the germline V gene. The CDR3 has 15 residues. J lost 3 bases, V lost 4 bases, and 6 bases had no gene match. The CDR3 loop reads CASSMGQWDTGELFF. CDR3 DNA: TGCGCCAGCAGCATGGGACAGTGGGACACCGGGGAGCTGTTTTTT.